This T cell receptor (beta chain) derives from a study of cytomegalovirus exposure and HLA in healthy donors. Study conclusions and caveats: There were about 160 TCR beta chains listed as cytomegalovirus-associated.

The CDR3 covers 12 residues. In germline, CDR1 is MNHNS, CDR2 SASEGT. Deletions cut 10 bases from V and 12 bases from J, with 19 bases between. Of note for this clone: Its matching antigen is unknown.

Some clones are missing from TCRdb's copy, which holds only in-frame ones; the method was immunoSEQ multiplex PCR. The sample lists roughly 100,000 clones, roughly 90% occurring once. The source of this sequence is a woman aged 18-30 years in good health and CMV-seropositive. The V gene is TRBV6-1, the J gene TRBJ2-1; the D is unclear. The sample taken for sequencing was PBMCs. The CDR3 reads CATVPSNVRQFF. CDR3 bases: TGTGCCACCGTGCCTAGTAATGTTCGGCAGTTCTTC.